Below, 6 T cell receptor beta chains from the same sample are listed, as sequenced in a study of cytotoxic CD8 clonotypes in ibrutinib-treated CLL. Method: immunoSEQ multiplex PCR; TCRdb's copy keeps in-frame clones and lacks some. Of some 200,000 clones in the sample, roughly 65% were seen once. This specimen was PBMCs, taken after 12 months of ibrutinib treatment. These TCRs come from a human donor with chronic lymphocytic leukemia.

J is TRBJ2-3 and V is TRBV15; 8 nucleotides line up with TRBD1. The CDR3 contains 18 residues. J gave up 0 bases and V 4 bases, and 12 bases lay outside the gene matches. Germline lookup yields CDR1 LNHNV and CDR2 YYDKDF (reference sequence). For the CDR3, the DNA is TGTGCCACCAGCACGGATTACCTCGACAGGGGCAGCACAGATACGCAGTATTTT. Translating gives CATSTDYLDRGSTDTQYF.

This clone was seen a few times. The chain uses TRBV7-2 and TRBJ2-7; D is undetermined. CDR1 is SGHTA and CDR2 is FQGNSA in the germline V gene. With 5 bases removed from V and 2 bases from J, the gap between germline ends came to 10 bases. The CDR3 length is 13 residues. The CDR3 region has the DNA TGTGCCAGCAGCGCTTACTCCACCTACGAGCAGTACTTC. It is translated as CASSAYSTYEQYF. The full variable domain, with the rest looked up from reference TRBV7-2 and TRBJ2-7, is GAGVSQSPSNKVTEKGKDVELRCDPISGHTALYWYRQSLGQGLEFLIYFQGNSAPDKSGLPSDRFSAERTGGSVSTLTIQRTQQEDSAVYLCASSAYSTYEQYFGPGTRLTVT.

The V call is TRBV7-9, the J call TRBJ2-2, with TRBD2 identical over 8 bases. CDR1 and CDR2 from the germline V gene are SEHNR and FQNEAQ (reference sequence). The V and J ends lost 5 bases and 0 bases, in that order; junction bases with no gene match: 14. There are 19 residues in the CDR3. The CDR3 DNA reads TGTGCCAGCAGCCCAAGACTCGCGGGGGGATTCGCGAACACCGGGGAGCTGTTTTTT. Translating gives CASSPRLAGGFANTGELFF. Full variable domain (remainder filled in from reference TRBV7-9 and TRBJ2-2): DTGVSQNPRHKITKRGQNVTFRCDPISEHNRLYWYRQTLGQGPEFLTYFQNEAQLEKSRLLSDRFSAERPKGSFSTLEIQRTEQGDSAMYLCASSPRLAGGFANTGELFFGEGSRLTVL.

The gene calls are TRBV30 and TRBJ1-5; D gene uncertain. Trimming took 6 bases from V and 8 from J, leaving 23 bases between them. The CDR3 spans 15 residues. Per germline, CDR1 GTSNPN and CDR2 SVGIG (reference sequence). The CDR3 DNA sequence: TGTGCCTGCGGAGAGAGGAGCCGGGCGGTGGAGCCCCAGCATTTT. Its translation: CACGERSRAVEPQHF.

This chain joins TRBV2 and TRBJ1-5; TRBD1 matches at 8 bases. Losses at the gene ends were 6 bases for V and 6 bases for J; bases not matched to a gene: 10. The CDR3 is made up of 15 amino acids. In germline, CDR1 is SNHLY, CDR2 FYNNEI. CDR3 in DNA: TGTGCCAGCAGAGCCACAGGGGGGGCGCGTCAGCCCCAGCATTTT. It is translated as CASRATGGARQPQHF.

The rearrangement links TRBV9 to TRBJ2-7; D remains unclear. The CDR3 has 14 residues. CDR1 is SGDLS, CDR2 YYNGEE, per germline. The V gene lost 2 bases and the J gene lost 7 bases, with 16 bases spanning the gap. The CDR3 sequence is CASSVASQGWEQYF. CDR3 coding DNA: TGTGCCAGCAGCGTCGCGTCTCAAGGCTGGGAGCAGTACTTC.